The entry that follows covers one T cell receptor (beta chain) sequence. Original handling: Researchers report that nucleated cell counts were estimated from reference gene primer amplification. The assay was immunoSEQ multiplex PCR, and TCRdb's table has in-frame clones only and misses some. D and trimming come from the DNA, and the V and J calls and clone size come from that table. The repertoire holds 80,000 to 95,000 clones, 65% to 90% seen once, with approximately 44% in the top ten. This specimen comes from a study of blood T cell repertoires in COVID-19. Study background: The origin of the acute and convalescent COVID-19 samples was the United States, Italy and Spain. From T cells, B-cell-depleted T cells, or PBMCs came the material, which was cDNA or gDNA.

Sequenced material: peripheral blood. The receptor's source is an elderly man with acute or convalescent COVID-19.

CDR3 region: CASSIVAYSNQPQHF. CDR3 nucleotides: TGTGCCAGTAGTATAGTAGCTTATAGCAATCAGCCCCAGCATTTT. V gene TRBV19 combines with J gene TRBJ1-5; the D is unclear. The germline gives CDR1 LNHDA, CDR2 SQIVND (reference sequence). This CDR3 comprises 15 residues. V lost 1 base and J lost 0, with 7 bases in between. Variable domain in full (rest from reference TRBV19 and TRBJ1-5): DGGITQSPKYLFRKEGQNVTLSCEQNLNHDAMYWYRQDPGQGLRLIYYSQIVNDFQKGDIAEGYSVSREKKESFPLTVTSAQKNPTAFYLCASSIVAYSNQPQHFGDGTRLSIL.